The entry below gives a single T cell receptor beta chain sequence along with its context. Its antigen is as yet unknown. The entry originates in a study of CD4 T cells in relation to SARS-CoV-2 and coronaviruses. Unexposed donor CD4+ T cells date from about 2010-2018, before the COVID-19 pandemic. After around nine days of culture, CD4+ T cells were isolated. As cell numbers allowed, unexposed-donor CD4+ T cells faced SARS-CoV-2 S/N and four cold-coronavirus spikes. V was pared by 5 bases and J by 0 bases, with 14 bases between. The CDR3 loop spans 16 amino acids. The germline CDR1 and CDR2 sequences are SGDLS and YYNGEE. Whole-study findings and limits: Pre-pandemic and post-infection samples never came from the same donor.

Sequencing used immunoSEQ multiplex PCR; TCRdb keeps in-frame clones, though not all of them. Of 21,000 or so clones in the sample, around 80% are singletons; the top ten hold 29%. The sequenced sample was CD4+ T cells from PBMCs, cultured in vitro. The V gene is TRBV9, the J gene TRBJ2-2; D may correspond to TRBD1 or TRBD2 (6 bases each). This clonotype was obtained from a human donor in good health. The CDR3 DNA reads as TGTGCCAGCAGTCTAAGGGGGGCCGCGAACACCGGGGAGCTGTTTTTT. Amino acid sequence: CASSLRGAANTGELFF.